The 15 T cell receptor beta chains given below trace back to one sample, sequenced in a study of T-cell reconstitution after alpha-beta-depleted transplantation in children. Library preparation (for TCRbeta) was performed with unique molecular identifiers. TCRdb itself ran the PCR reads through MiXCR, one entry per CDR3 protein. The sample shows a few hundred thousand distinct CDR3 sequences, approximately 16% of them seen only once. The input for sequencing was PBMCs from the stem cell graft donor, taken from the stem cell graft. These receptors came from a human donor who donated a stem cell graft to a child with acute lymphoblastic leukemia.

A few counts support this clonotype. The V and J genes are TRBV5-6 and TRBJ1-1; D uncertain. CDR1 is SGHDT and CDR2 is YYEEEE in the germline V gene. Trimming shortened V by 4 bases and J by 4 bases, and 14 bases separated the two germline ends. This CDR3 has 14 residues. The CDR3 DNA reads TGTGCCAGCAGCCTCCTTGGGTTGGGCACTGAAGCTTTCTTT. This codes for CASSLLGLGTEAFF.

This chain joins TRBV3-1 and TRBJ1-5; the D gene is possibly TRBD1 (6 bases). Germline CDR1 and CDR2: LGHDT and YNNKEL (reference sequence). V lost 4 bases to trimming and J lost 6 bases, with 16 bases between them. The CDR3 covers 15 residues. Written as DNA, the CDR3 is TGTGCCAGCAGCCTTAGGGCAGGGGCAGGTCAGCCCCAGCATTTT. The encoded protein is CASSLRAGAGQPQHF.

This clonotype was observed at least ten times. The V and J genes are TRBV5-1 and TRBJ1-1; TRBD1 matches at 9 bases. The V gene end was trimmed by 4 bases and the J gene end by 1 base; junction bases not matched to a gene: 2. Germline CDR1 is SGHRS and CDR2 is YFSETQ. The CDR3 runs 14 residues. Here the CDR3 reads CASSGGQGNTEAFF. The CDR3 DNA is TGCGCCAGCAGCGGGGGACAGGGGAACACTGAAGCTTTCTTT.

This clonotype was observed a handful of times. The gene calls are TRBV20-1 and TRBJ2-1, with a weak D call TRBD1 (6 bases). V shed 3 bases and J shed 6 bases, with 18 bases lying between them. The length of the CDR3 is 15 residues. CDR1 and CDR2 from the germline V gene are DFQATT and SNEGSKA (reference sequence). The CDR3 protein is CSASAPDRSGNEQFF. The CDR3 coding sequence is TGCAGTGCTAGTGCCCCGGACAGATCAGGCAATGAGCAGTTCTTC.

The chain carries TRBV27 and TRBJ2-7; 7 nucleotides line up with TRBD2. CDR3 size: 16 residues. After removal of 6 bases from V and 4 bases from J, the junction contained 15 bases not matched to a gene. The germline V gene has CDR1 MNHEY and CDR2 SMNVEV (reference sequence). The CDR3 DNA sequence: TGTGCCAGCAGCCACACCTGGGGGGGGATGGAGTACGAGCAGTACTTC. Translation: CASSHTWGGMEYEQYF.

In this sample, this clonotype turned up a few times. The DNA for the CDR3 is TGTGCCAGCCGCGCGGGCACCGGGGAGCTGTTTTTT. Amino acid sequence: CASRAGTGELFF. This chain uses TRBV9 with TRBJ2-2; a weak D match, TRBD2 (5 bases). This CDR3 contains 12 residues. Germline values: CDR1 SGDLS, CDR2 YYNGEE. V lost 7 bases and J 4 bases, leaving 8 bases between the germline ends.

The rearrangement uses TRBV21-1 and TRBJ2-2. TRBV21-1 is labeled a pseudogene. This CDR3 region has 14 residues. CDR3 nucleotide sequence: TGTGCCAGCAGCATAACAGCGCAGGTCGGGGAGCTGTTTTTT. Its protein is CASSITAQVGELFF.

This clonotype showed up just a few times. The chain recombines TRBV20-1 with TRBJ2-5; the D is unclear. From germline, CDR1 is DFQATT and CDR2 SNEGSKA (reference sequence). The CDR3 covers 14 residues. The ends were cut back, 0 bases at V and 7 bases at J, with 15 bases in the middle. The DNA for the CDR3 is TGCAGTGCTAGAGATCAAAGGCAGACCGGGACCCAGTACTTC. Translating it yields CSARDQRQTGTQYF.

The chain uses TRBV29-1 and TRBJ2-1; the D is unclear. V was cut by 3 bases and J by 2 bases, with 14 bases left in between. Germline V gene lookup returns CDR1 SQVTM and CDR2 ANQGSEA. This CDR3 is 15 amino acids long. The CDR3 bases are TGCAGCGTTGATTCGGGCCCGGCTACCTACAATGAGCAGTTCTTC. Translating it yields CSVDSGPATYNEQFF.

The chain carries TRBV5-1 and TRBJ1-6; D is uncertain. Trimming stripped 0 bases from V and 9 bases from J, with 16 bases between. The CDR3 loop spans 16 amino acids. Germline lookup yields CDR1 SGHRS and CDR2 YFSETQ. CDR3 bases: TGCGCCAGCAGCTTGGACCCCCCATCCGGGAGTTCACCCCTCCACTTT. Its translation: CASSLDPPSGSSPLHF. Complete variable domain (other parts from reference TRBV5-1 and TRBJ1-6): KAGVTQTPRYLIKTRGQQVTLSCSPISGHRSVSWYQQTPGQGLQFLFEYFSETQRNKGNFPGRFSGRQFSNSRSEMNVSTLELGDSALYLCASSLDPPSGSSPLHFGNGTRLTVT.

This clonotype was detected only a few times. This chain joins TRBV6-5 and TRBJ2-2; possibly TRBD2 for D (7 bases). This CDR3 spans 15 amino acids. Germline V gives CDR1 MNHEY, CDR2 SVGAGI. V lost 2 bases, J lost 4 bases, and 11 bases lay in between. CDR3 residues: CASSYGGGRTGELFF. CDR3 DNA sequence: TGTGCCAGCAGTTACGGCGGGGGCCGCACCGGGGAGCTGTTTTTT.

The table lists this clonotype with a few counts. This chain links TRBV29-1 with TRBJ1-1; D may be TRBD1 (5 bases). The CDR3 sequence is 11 residues long. Trimming pared 5 bases from V and 7 bases from J, leaving 11 bases between. Germline CDR1 and CDR2: SQVTM and ANQGSEA. The DNA of the CDR3 is TGCAGCGTTAATGAGGGGATTGAAGCTTTCTTT. This translates into CSVNEGIEAFF.

This clonotype has just a few counts. The rearrangement joins TRBV7-9 to TRBJ1-6; D remains unclear. Germline CDR1 SEHNR, CDR2 FQNEAQ (reference sequence). This CDR3 is built from 15 residues. Trimming took off 1 base at V and 7 bases at J, with 11 bases between the two ends. This CDR3 reads CASSLERLKNSPLHF. CDR3 DNA: TGTGCCAGCAGCTTAGAGAGGCTGAAGAATTCACCCCTCCACTTT.

A word on this clonotype: One end of the junction is discordant with germline, which a read error may explain. The chain has TRBV6-5 and TRBJ2-5; 7 positions agree with TRBD1. Germline CDR1 reads MNHEY; CDR2 reads SVGAGI. CDR3 length: 14 amino acids. CDR3 sequence reads: CASSNSGGRETQYF. CDR3 bases: TGTGCCAGCAGTAACTCAGGGGGTCGAGAGACCCAGTACTTC.

The chain carries TRBV11-1 and TRBJ1-2, with TRBD1 identical over 7 bases. CDR1 SGHAT and CDR2 FQDESV come from the germline V gene (reference sequence). V was clipped by 5 bases and J by 8 bases; unmatched bases: 23. This CDR3 has 18 residues. The CDR3 is CASSHVGGTGLEGAGYTF. CDR3 nucleotides: TGTGCCAGCAGCCATGTAGGCGGTACAGGGTTGGAGGGGGCCGGCTACACCTTC.